Included here is one T cell receptor (beta chain) sequence, with context. The sample comes from a study of blood T cell repertoires in COVID-19. Source study methods: Amplification of reference gene primers was used by the study to estimate nucleated cell counts. TCRdb's copy holds only in-frame clones and misses some; the assay was immunoSEQ multiplex PCR. V and J calls and clone size follow that table, whereas D and trimming were derived from the DNA. The sample records 430,000 or so clones, 85% to 90% being singletons. This CDR3 contains 13 residues. Per the germline V gene, CDR1 is LGHDT and CDR2 is YNNKEL (reference sequence). V lost 3 bases and J 13 bases, leaving 13 bases between the germline ends. The Seattle patients, enrolled during active infection, were followed longitudinally.

The origin of this receptor is a man aged 18 to 29 with COVID-19, enrolled during active disease. This chain joins TRBV3-1 (or the pseudogene TRBV3-2) and TRBJ1-6; a weak D match, TRBD1 (6 bases). The sequencing sample was made of peripheral blood. This CDR3 reads CASSQGTTSPLHF. The CDR3 coding sequence is TGTGCCAGCAGCCAGGGGACAACTTCTCCCCTCCACTTT.